This T cell receptor (beta chain) came from a study of shared clonotypes between healthy human individuals. Roughly 200 ng DNA, around 30,000 T cell genomes, went into each sorted-subset replicate PCR. TCRdb's table, derived via immunoSEQ multiplex PCR, lists solely in-frame clones and lacks some. This table has around 180,000 clones, 90% to 95% appearing once. Per the germline V gene, CDR1 is LNHDA and CDR2 is SQIVND (reference sequence). The CDR3 extends over 13 amino acids. The chain uses TRBV19 and TRBJ2-5; a weak D match, TRBD2 (6 bases). The J call may be faulty, since TRBJ2-7 better matches the DNA end. Source material: naive CD4+ T cells sorted from blood. Subset of the sample: CD45RA+ positively selected. The sequence came from a woman in her 30s in good health. CDR3 sequence (DNA): TGTGCCAGTAGTATTGGGGACTCTTACGAGCAGTACTTC. Translation: CASSIGDSYEQYF.